A single T cell receptor beta chain is shown here with its context. Germline lookup yields CDR1 SGHRS and CDR2 YFSETQ. V lost 4 bases and J 3 bases, leaving 12 bases between the germline ends. The CDR3 loop spans 14 amino acids. This entry is derived from a study of OX40 agonist ivuxolimab in advanced cancers. Overall study: With ivuxolimab, an agonistic anti-OX40 (CD134) antibody, patients were treated. Intravenous ivuxolimab at 0.01 to 10 mg/kg was given to patients every 2 weeks. Three patients showed partial responses: one hepatocellular carcinoma and two cutaneous melanoma cases.

Assay used: immunoSEQ multiplex PCR; TCRdb lists only in-frame clones, some missing. The sample includes 91,000 or so clones, approximately 94% seen only once; the top ten take less than 0.2%. The investigators sampled blood at baseline, at cycle 4 day 1, and at cycle 7 day 1. The source was CD4+ or CD8+ T cells sorted from blood, collected in a trial of the OX40 agonist ivuxolimab. The receptor was isolated from an adult with an advanced solid tumor such as melanoma, head and neck, liver or kidney cancer. This chain connects TRBV5-1 to TRBJ2-3, with D possibly TRBD2 on 6 matching bases. The CDR3 protein is CASSPAGSTDTQYF. In DNA form, the CDR3 reads TGCGCCAGCAGCCCGGCGGGGAGTACAGATACGCAGTATTTT.